The rows below give T cell receptor beta chains drawn from one sample of a study of shared clonotypes between healthy human individuals. The assay was immunoSEQ multiplex PCR, and TCRdb's table has in-frame clones only and misses some. The profile covers more than 2,000,000 clones, with approximately 95% appearing a single time and 0.3% to 0.4% taken by the ten largest. Sequencing was carried out using naive CD4+ T cells from PBMCs. Source of these receptors: a young man in good health. Some clones in this sample may be carry-over from other donors' samples. The CDR3 runs from the conserved cysteine through the conserved F or W. The order of the fields is clone size, J gene, V gene, D gene, CDR3 protein, CDR3 DNA. A D gene is named only where the DNA matches it firmly. Some rows have no size entry. The others give once, few or many, or a class for an expanded clone.

clone size: .
J gene: TRBJ1-6
V gene: TRBV7-9
D gene: .
CDR3 protein: CASSSTRGGSSPLHF
CDR3 DNA: TGTGCCAGCAGCTCCACCCGGGGGGGTTCGTCACCCCTCCACTTT

clone size: .
J gene: TRBJ2-7
V gene: TRBV18
D gene: TRBD2
CDR3 protein: CASSPPGLGVSEQYF
CDR3 DNA: TGTGCCAGCTCACCACCCGGACTAGGGGTTTCGGAGCAGTACTTC

clone size: .
J gene: TRBJ2-2
V gene: TRBV29-1
D gene: .
CDR3 protein: CSAGGAGVTIGELFF
CDR3 DNA: TGCAGCGCTGGGGGGGCGGGAGTGACGATCGGGGAGCTGTTTTTT

clone size: .
J gene: TRBJ2-7
V gene: TRBV7-9
D gene: .
CDR3 protein: CASSIGDEQYF
CDR3 DNA: TGTGCCAGCAGCATCGGGGACGAGCAGTACTTC

clone size: .
J gene: TRBJ2-1
V gene: TRBV30
D gene: .
CDR3 protein: CAWSEQGNEQFF
CDR3 DNA: TGTGCCTGGAGTGAACAGGGCAATGAGCAGTTCTTC

clone size: .
J gene: TRBJ2-3
V gene: TRBV5-4
D gene: .
CDR3 protein: CASSLKTADTQYF
CDR3 DNA: TGTGCCAGCAGCTTGAAAACGGCAGATACGCAGTATTTT

clone size: .
J gene: TRBJ2-2
V gene: TRBV7-2
D gene: TRBD2
CDR3 protein: CASSFMLAASNTGELFF
CDR3 DNA: TGTGCCAGCAGCTTTATGCTAGCGGCTTCGAACACCGGGGAGCTGTTTTTT

clone size: .
J gene: TRBJ1-1
V gene: TRBV30
D gene: .
CDR3 protein: CAWSPSAGTQNTEAFF
CDR3 DNA: TGTGCCTGGAGCCCTTCCGCCGGGACCCAGAACACTGAAGCTTTCTTT

clone size: .
J gene: TRBJ2-1
V gene: TRBV6-1
D gene: TRBD2
CDR3 protein: CASSGASGSYNEQFF
CDR3 DNA: TGTGCCAGCAGTGGGGCTAGCGGGTCCTACAATGAGCAGTTCTTC

clone size: once
J gene: TRBJ2-7
V gene: TRBV5-4
D gene: .
CDR3 protein: CASTPWGALSYEQYF
CDR3 DNA: TGTGCCAGCACCCCCTGGGGAGCTCTCTCCTACGAGCAGTACTTC

clone size: once
J gene: TRBJ1-4
V gene: TRBV11-1
D gene: .
CDR3 protein: CASSSDGPNEKLFF
CDR3 DNA: TGTGCCAGCAGCTCAGACGGACCCAATGAAAAACTGTTTTTT

clone size: .
J gene: TRBJ2-7
V gene: TRBV5-1
D gene: TRBD1
CDR3 protein: CASSRDRVYEQYF
CDR3 DNA: TGCGCCAGCAGCCGGGACAGGGTTTACGAGCAGTACTTC

clone size: .
J gene: TRBJ2-3
V gene: TRBV12-2
D gene: .
CDR3 protein: CASRSRGLAGPDTQYF
CDR3 DNA: TGTGCAAGTCGCTCCCGGGGACTAGCGGGACCAGATACGCAGTATTTT

clone size: .
J gene: TRBJ2-2
V gene: TRBV13
D gene: TRBD2
CDR3 protein: CASSFARSESGRTGELFF
CDR3 DNA: TGTGCCAGCAGCTTTGCCCGAAGCGAAAGCGGGAGGACCGGGGAGCTGTTTTTT

clone size: .
J gene: TRBJ1-5
V gene: TRBV7-8
D gene: TRBD1
CDR3 protein: CASSLGPGGAGQPQHF
CDR3 DNA: TGTGCCAGCAGCTTAGGCCCAGGGGGCGCCGGTCAGCCCCAGCATTTT

clone size: .
J gene: TRBJ2-7
V gene: TRBV7-2
D gene: .
CDR3 protein: CASSPRSREYEQYF
CDR3 DNA: TGTGCCAGCAGCCCCCGGAGCAGGGAGTACGAGCAGTACTTC